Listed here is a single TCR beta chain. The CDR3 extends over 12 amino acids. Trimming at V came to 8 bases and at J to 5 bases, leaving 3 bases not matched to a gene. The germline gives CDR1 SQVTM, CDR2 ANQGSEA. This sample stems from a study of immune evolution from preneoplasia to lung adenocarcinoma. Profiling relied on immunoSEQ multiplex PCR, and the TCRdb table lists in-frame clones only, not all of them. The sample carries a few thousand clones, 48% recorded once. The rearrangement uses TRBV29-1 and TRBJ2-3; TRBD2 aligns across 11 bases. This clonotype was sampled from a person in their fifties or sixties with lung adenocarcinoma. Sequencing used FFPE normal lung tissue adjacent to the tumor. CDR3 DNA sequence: TGCAGCACCGGGACTAGCGGAGATACGCAGTATTTT. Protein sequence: CSTGTSGDTQYF.